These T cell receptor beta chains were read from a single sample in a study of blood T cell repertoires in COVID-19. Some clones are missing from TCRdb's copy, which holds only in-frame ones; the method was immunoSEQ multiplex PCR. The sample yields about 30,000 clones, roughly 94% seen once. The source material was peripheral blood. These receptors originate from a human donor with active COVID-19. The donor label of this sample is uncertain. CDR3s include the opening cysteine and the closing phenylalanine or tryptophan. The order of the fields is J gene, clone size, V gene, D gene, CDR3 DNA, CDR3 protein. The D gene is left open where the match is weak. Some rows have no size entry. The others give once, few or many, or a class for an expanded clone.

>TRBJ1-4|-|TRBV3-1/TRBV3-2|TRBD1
TGTGCCAGCAGCCGTAGGACAGGGAAGGATGAAAAACTGTTTTTT
CASSRRTGKDEKLFF
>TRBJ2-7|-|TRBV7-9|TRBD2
TGTGCCAGCAGCTTAGCCTACCGGGGGGAAGCCTACGAGCAGTACTTC
CASSLAYRGEAYEQYF
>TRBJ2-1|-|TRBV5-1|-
TGCGCCAGCAGCTCGGACAGAGCCAATGAGCAGTTCTTC
CASSSDRANEQFF
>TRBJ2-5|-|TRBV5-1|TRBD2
TGCGCCAGCAGCTTATGGCGGGAGGGGGTAGAGACCCAGTACTTC
CASSLWREGVETQYF
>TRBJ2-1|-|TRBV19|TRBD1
TGTGCCAGTAGTATTGGGACAGCCCCCACCGGTGAGCAGTTCTTC
CASSIGTAPTGEQFF
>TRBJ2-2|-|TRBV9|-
TGTGCCAGCAGAACAACCCCAGGGGGGAGCACCGGGGAGCTGTTTTTT
CASRTTPGGSTGELFF
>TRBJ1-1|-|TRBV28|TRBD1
TGTGCCAGCAGGGCAGGGGGCTTCACTGAAGCTTTCTTT
CASRAGGFTEAFF
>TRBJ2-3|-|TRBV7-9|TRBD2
TGTGCCAGCAGCCAGCGGACTAGCCTACACACAGATACGCAGTATTTT
CASSQRTSLHTDTQYF
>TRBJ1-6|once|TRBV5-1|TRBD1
TGCGCCAGCCGACAGGGGGGGGCCTATAATTCACCCCTCCACTTT
CASRQGGAYNSPLHF
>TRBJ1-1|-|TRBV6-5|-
TGTGCCAGCAGTCTATCGTCGGGTGAAGCTTTCTTT
CASSLSSGEAFF
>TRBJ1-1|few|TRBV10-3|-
TGTGCCATCAGTGAAGAGGTCAGTATGAGAACTGAAGCTTTCTTT
CAISEEVSMRTEAFF
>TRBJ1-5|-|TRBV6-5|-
TGTGCCAGCAGTTACTCGTCACAGGTTAGCAATCAGCCCCAGCATTTT
CASSYSSQVSNQPQHF
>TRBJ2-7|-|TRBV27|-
TGTGCCAGCAGTTCCTATGGAGTTTCCTACGAGCAGTACTTC
CASSSYGVSYEQYF
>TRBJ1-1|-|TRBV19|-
TGTGCCAGTAGCTATACCGGGGGGCCCGGGAATGAAGCTTTCTTT
CASSYTGGPGNEAFF
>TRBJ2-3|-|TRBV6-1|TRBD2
TGTGCCAGCATTTCTAGCGGGGGTTCTAATACGCAGTATTTT
CASISSGGSNTQYF
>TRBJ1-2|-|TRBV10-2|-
TGCGCCAGCAGGAGGGGTGCCTGGGGGGAAGTTAACTATGGCTACACCTTC
CASRRGAWGEVNYGYTF
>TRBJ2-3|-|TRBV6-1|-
TGTGCCAGCAGTGACTTAGGGGGAGTAATTGTAGATACGCAGTATTTT
CASSDLGGVIVDTQYF
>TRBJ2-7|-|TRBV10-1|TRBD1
TGCGCCAGCAGCCCCGGGACAGGGGCGATCAGCTCCTACGAGCAGTACTTC
CASSPGTGAISSYEQYF
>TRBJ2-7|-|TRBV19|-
TGTGCCAGTAGTTTCAGGACGGGATACGAGCAGTACTTC
CASSFRTGYEQYF
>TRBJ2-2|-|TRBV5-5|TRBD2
TGTGCCAGCAGCTTGAGACTAGCGGGAGCGGTCGGGGAGCTGTTTTTT
CASSLRLAGAVGELFF
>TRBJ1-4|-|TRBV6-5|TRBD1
TGTGCCAGCAGTTCCAACAGGGGAGATGGCGAAAAACTGTTTTTT
CASSSNRGDGEKLFF
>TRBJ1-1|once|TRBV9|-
TGTGCCAGCAGCGTAGCAGATTCGTCTGAAGCTTTCTTT
CASSVADSSEAFF
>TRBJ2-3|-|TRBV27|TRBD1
TGTGCCAGCAGTATTCTACCGGGACAGGGAGAAGAAGATACGCAGTATTTT
CASSILPGQGEEDTQYF
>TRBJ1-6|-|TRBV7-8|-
TGTGCCAGCAGCTTAGTTGCAGGGGATAATTCACCCCTCCACTTT
CASSLVAGDNSPLHF
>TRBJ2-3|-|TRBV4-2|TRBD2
TGTGCCAGCAGCCAAGAGACTAGCGCCACAGATACGCAGTATTTT
CASSQETSATDTQYF
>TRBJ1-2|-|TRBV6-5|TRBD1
TGTGCCAGCAGTAGGGACAGGCAAACGGGAGGCTACACCTTC
CASSRDRQTGGYTF
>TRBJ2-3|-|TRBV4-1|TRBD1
TGCGCCAGCAGCCAATCCTCGGGACAGGGGAGCACAGATACGCAGTATTTT
CASSQSSGQGSTDTQYF
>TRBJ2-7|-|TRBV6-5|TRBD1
TGTGCCAGCAGTCCCGGGACAGACTCCTCCTACGAGCAGTACTTC
CASSPGTDSSYEQYF
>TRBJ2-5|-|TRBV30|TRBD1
TGTGCCTGGGGGACAGGGAGGGAGACCCAGTACTTC
CAWGTGRETQYF
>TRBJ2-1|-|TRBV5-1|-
TGCGCCAGCAGCTTTTCGCGGACCCGGGGCAATGAGCAGTTCTTC
CASSFSRTRGNEQFF
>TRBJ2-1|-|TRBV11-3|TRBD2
TGTGCCAGCAGCCAAGGGACTAGCGGGAACGAGGCGTACAATGAGCAGTTCTTC
CASSQGTSGNEAYNEQFF
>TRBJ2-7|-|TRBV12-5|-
TGTGCTAGTGGCCTGGACAGCCCCTACGAGCAGTACTTC
CASGLDSPYEQYF
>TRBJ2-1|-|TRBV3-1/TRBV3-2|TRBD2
TGTGCCAGCAGCCAAGATTCGGGAGGGGTCTACAATGAGCAGTTCTTC
CASSQDSGGVYNEQFF
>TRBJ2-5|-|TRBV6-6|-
TGTGCCAGCAGTTACTCGGGGGCGAGGCGTGAGACCCAGTACTTC
CASSYSGARRETQYF
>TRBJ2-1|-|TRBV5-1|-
TGCGCCAGCAGCCTGGGCCAGACATACAATGAGCAGTTCTTC
CASSLGQTYNEQFF
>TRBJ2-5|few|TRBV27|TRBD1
TGTGCCAGCAGTACCTACAGGGGGCGGCAAGAGACCCAGTACTTC
CASSTYRGRQETQYF
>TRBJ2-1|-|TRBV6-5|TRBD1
TGTGCCAGCAGTATATCGGGACAGGGATTAGCTGAGCAGTTCTTC
CASSISGQGLAEQFF
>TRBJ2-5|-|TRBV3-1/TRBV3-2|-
TGTGCCAGCAAAGACAGTGGAGAGACCCAGTACTTC
CASKDSGETQYF
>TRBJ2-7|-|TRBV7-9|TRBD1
TGTGCCAGCAGCCAGGGACAGAAAAACTACGAGCAGTACTTC
CASSQGQKNYEQYF
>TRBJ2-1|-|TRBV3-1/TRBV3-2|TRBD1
TGTGCCAGCAGCCAACAGGGACAGGGGGTATTGGGTGAGCAGTTCTTC
CASSQQGQGVLGEQFF
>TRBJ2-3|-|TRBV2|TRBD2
TGTGCCAGCAGTGATCTGGGGACTAATTTGTCGCAGTATTTT
CASSDLGTNLSQYF
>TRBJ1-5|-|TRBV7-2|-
TGTGCCAGCAGCCCCCAGGGCCTAATTAGCAATCAGCCCCAGCATTTT
CASSPQGLISNQPQHF
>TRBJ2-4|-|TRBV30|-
TGTGCCTGGAGTGTACAGTTGTCCAAAAACATTCAGTACTTC
CAWSVQLSKNIQYF
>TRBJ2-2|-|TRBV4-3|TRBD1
TGCGCCAGCAGCCAAACACCCGGGACAGCAAACACCGGGGAGCTGTTTTTT
CASSQTPGTANTGELFF
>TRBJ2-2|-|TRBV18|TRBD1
TGTGCCAGCTCACCCGGACAGGGGGGCACCGGGGAGCTGTTTTTT
CASSPGQGGTGELFF
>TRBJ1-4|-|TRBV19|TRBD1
TGTGCCAGTAACCCCAGGGGGTTTGATGAAAAACTGTTTTTT
CASNPRGFDEKLFF